This T cell receptor beta chain came from a study of blood T cell repertoires in COVID-19 (dated by TCRdb to the early 2020s). For context, the study as a whole: Samples from collaborators originated in the United States, Italy and Spain and spanned both the acute and convalescent phases of COVID-19. The prospective study material was composed of cDNA or gDNA derived from T cells, B-cell-depleted T cells, or PBMCs. The dataset comprised deeply sampled blood TCRbeta repertoires from subjects exposed to, actively infected with, or recovered from COVID-19. A freely available public database, intended as a resource for researchers studying the immune response to SARS-CoV-2, is where the repertoires were released. The samples were drawn from the first 160 participants of the ongoing ImmuneRACE study and from under 1,500 subjects provided by 6 global collaborators. Sample metadata almost always included a de-identified subject ID, COVID-19 status, age in years and sex. HLA class I and class II types, where available, came from metadata supplied by the sample provider rather than from assay-based typing. The investigation overall reported the following: The quantity of clinical and demographic metadata differed by source and by participant and was supplied without curation.

TCRbeta CDR3 regions were amplified from genomic DNA by means of the immunoSEQ Assay, a bias-controlled multiplex PCR. As for how the authors treated the data: The number of nucleated cells in each sample was estimated from the amplification of reference gene primers within the assay. To quantify the absolute abundance of each unique TCRbeta CDR3 rearrangement, sequence reads were collapsed and filtered. For each sample, productive Simpson clonality was calculated as the square root of Simpson's diversity index over productive rearrangements. Sourced from immuneACCESS, this table was stored by TCRdb with only in-frame sequences that have V and J called. A share of the clones is absent; for the studies checked, an unresolved V gene accounts for under half, and the remainder has no known explanation. That table furnishes V, J and clone size, whereas the DNA furnished D and trimming. Across this sample there are roughly 230,000 clones, with approximately 84% seen only once. Of the sample, approximately 8.7% falls within the top ten clones.

The collaborating institutions used their own protocols to collect whole blood in K2EDTA tubes. For TCRbeta analysis, collaborator samples were shipped as frozen whole blood, as isolated PBMCs, or as DNA extracted from either sample type. The trim is 0 bases for V and 0 bases for J, with a gap of 16 bases between the germline ends. The CDR3 measures 18 amino acids from cysteine to phenylalanine. The entry retains the CDR3 DNA only, 54 bases that are in frame from base 1. The germline V gene sets CDR1 to WSHSY and CDR2 to SAAADI. Turning to this clone: Its antigen is still unknown. Per-base quality was not reported, and no clone a single base away is much larger than it.

The receptor was derived from a woman aged 80 or over with acute or convalescent COVID-19. The sequencing sample was made of peripheral blood. The chain was built from TRBV10-2 and TRBJ2-3; the best D guess is TRBD1, with 5 bases matching. The CDR3 region: CASSESTEAGWSTDTQYF. The DNA is TGCGCCAGCAGTGAGTCTACAGAGGCAGGGTGGAGCACAGATACGCAGTATTTT.